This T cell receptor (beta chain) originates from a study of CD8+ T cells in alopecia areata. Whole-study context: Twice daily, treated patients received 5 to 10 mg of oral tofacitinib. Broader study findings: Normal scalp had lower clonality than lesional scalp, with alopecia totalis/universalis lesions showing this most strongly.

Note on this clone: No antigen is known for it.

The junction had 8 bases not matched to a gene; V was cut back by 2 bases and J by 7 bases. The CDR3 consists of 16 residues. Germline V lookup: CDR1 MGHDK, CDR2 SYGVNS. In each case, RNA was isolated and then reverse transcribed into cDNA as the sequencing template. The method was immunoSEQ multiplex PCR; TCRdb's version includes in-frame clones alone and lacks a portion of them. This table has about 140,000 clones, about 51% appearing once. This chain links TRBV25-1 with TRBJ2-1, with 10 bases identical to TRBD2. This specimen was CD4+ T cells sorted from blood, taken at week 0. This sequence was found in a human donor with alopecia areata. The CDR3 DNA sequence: TGTGCCAGCAGTGAAGTTGGTAGCGGGAGGTGGAATGAGCAGTTCTTC. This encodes CASSEVGSGRWNEQFF. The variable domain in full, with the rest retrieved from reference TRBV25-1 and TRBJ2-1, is EADIYQTPRYLVIGTGKKITLECSQTMGHDKMYWYQQDPGMELHLIHYSYGVNSTEKGDLSSESTVSRIRTEHFPLTLESARPSHTSQYLCASSEVGSGRWNEQFFGPGTRLTVL.